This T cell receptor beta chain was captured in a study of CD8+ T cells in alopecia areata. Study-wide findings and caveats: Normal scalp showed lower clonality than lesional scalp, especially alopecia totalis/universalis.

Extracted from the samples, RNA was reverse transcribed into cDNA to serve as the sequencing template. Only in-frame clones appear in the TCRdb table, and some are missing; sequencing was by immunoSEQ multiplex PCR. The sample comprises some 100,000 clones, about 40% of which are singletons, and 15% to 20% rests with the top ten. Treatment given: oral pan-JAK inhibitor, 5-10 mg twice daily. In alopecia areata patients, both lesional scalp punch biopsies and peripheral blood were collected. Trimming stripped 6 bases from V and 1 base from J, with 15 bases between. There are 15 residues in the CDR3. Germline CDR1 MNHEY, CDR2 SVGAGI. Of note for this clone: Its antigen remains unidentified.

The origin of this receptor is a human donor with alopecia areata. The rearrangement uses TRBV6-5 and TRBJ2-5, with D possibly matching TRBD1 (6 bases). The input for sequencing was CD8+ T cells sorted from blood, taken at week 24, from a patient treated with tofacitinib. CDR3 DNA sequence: TGTGCCAGCAGCCGCACCGACAGGACCCAAGAGACCCAGTACTTC. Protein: CASSRTDRTQETQYF.